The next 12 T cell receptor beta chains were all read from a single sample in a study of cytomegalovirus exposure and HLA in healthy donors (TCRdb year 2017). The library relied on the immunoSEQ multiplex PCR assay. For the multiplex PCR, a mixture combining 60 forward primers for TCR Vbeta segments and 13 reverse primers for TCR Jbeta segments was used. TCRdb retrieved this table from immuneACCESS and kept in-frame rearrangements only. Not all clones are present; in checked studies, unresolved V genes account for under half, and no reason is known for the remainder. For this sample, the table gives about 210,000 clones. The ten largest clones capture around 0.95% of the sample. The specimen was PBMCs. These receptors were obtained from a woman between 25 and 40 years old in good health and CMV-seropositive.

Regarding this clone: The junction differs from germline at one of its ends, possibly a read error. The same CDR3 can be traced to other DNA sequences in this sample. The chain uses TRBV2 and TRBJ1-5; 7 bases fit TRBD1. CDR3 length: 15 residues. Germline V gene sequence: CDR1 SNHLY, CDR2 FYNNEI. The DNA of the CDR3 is TGTGCCAGCAGTATACAGGGGTTCCGCAACCAGCCCCAGCATTTT. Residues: CASSIQGFRNQPQHF.

In DNA form, the CDR3 reads TGTGCCAGCAGTGAACTAGGCAGGGGAACTTCACCCCTCCACTTT. It specifies CASSELGRGTSPLHF. The gene calls are TRBV6-1 and TRBJ1-6, with a possible D match to TRBD1 (6 bases). Germline-derived CDR1 and CDR2 are MNHNS and SASEGT. Trimming took 2 bases from V and 9 from J, leaving 14 bases between them. The CDR3 is made up of 15 amino acids.

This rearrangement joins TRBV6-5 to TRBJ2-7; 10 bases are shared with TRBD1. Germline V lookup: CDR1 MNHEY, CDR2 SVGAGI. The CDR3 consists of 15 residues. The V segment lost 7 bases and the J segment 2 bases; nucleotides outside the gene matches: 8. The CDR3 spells CASTSGTGAAYEQYF. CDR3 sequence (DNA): TGTGCCAGCACCTCCGGGACAGGGGCGGCCTACGAGCAGTACTTC.

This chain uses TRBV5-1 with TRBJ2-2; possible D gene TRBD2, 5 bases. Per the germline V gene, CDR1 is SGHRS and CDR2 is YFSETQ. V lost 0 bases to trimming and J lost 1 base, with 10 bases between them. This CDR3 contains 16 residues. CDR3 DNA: TGCGCCAGCAGCTTGGTCCTAGCTGTGAACACCGGGGAGCTGTTTTTT. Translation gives CASSLVLAVNTGELFF. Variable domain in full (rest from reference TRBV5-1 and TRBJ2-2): KAGVTQTPRYLIKTRGQQVTLSCSPISGHRSVSWYQQTPGQGLQFLFEYFSETQRNKGNFPGRFSGRQFSNSRSEMNVSTLELGDSALYLCASSLVLAVNTGELFFGEGSRLTVL.

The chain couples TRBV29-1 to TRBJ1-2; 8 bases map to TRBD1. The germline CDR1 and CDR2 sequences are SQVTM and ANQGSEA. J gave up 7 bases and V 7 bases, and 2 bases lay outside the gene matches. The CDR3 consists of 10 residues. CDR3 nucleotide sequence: TGCAGCGCTGGGACAGGTGGCTACACCTTC. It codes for CSAGTGGYTF.

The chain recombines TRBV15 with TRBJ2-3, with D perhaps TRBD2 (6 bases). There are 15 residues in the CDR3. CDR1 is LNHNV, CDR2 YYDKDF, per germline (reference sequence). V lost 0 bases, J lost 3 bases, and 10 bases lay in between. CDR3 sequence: CATSRDRGVTDTQYF. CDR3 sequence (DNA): TGTGCCACCAGCAGAGATCGCGGGGTGACAGATACGCAGTATTTT.

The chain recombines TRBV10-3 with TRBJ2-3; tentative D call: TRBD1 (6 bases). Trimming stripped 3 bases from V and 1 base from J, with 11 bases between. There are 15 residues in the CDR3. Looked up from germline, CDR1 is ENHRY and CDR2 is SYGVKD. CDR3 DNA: TGTGCCATCAGTGATCAGGGGACCCGCACAGATACGCAGTATTTT. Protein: CAISDQGTRTDTQYF.

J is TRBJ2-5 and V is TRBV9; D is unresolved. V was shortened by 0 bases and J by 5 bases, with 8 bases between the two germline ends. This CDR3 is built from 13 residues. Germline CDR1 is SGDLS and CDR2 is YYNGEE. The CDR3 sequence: CASSVGGFETQYF. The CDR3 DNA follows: TGTGCCAGCAGCGTAGGCGGCTTCGAGACCCAGTACTTC.

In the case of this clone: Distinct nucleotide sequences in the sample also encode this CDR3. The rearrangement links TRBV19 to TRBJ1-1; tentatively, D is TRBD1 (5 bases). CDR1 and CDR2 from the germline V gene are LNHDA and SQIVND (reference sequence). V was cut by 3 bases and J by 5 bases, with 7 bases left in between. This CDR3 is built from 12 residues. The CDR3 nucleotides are TGTGCCAGTAGTATCCGGGGGACTGAAGCTTTCTTT. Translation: CASSIRGTEAFF.

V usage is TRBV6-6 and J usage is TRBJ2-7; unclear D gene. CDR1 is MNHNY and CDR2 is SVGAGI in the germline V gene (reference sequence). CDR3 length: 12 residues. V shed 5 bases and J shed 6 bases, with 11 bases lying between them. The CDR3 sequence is CASSPDRGEQYF. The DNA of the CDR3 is TGTGCCAGCAGTCCCGATAGAGGCGAGCAGTACTTC.

DNA of the CDR3: TGTGCCAGCAGGGCCGCGAACACCGGGGAGCTGTTTTTT. Protein: CASRAANTGELFF. The chain employs TRBV6-1 and TRBJ2-2; D gene ambiguous. V shed 6 bases and J shed 0 bases, with 5 bases lying between them. This CDR3 region has 13 residues. Germline-derived CDR1 and CDR2 are MNHNS and SASEGT.

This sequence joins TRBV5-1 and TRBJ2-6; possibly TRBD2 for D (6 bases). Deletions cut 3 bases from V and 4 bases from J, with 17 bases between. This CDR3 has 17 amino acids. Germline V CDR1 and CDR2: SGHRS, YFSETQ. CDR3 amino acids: CASSSGTFESGANVLTF. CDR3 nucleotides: TGCGCCAGCAGCTCGGGGACTTTTGAGTCCGGGGCCAACGTCCTGACTTTC.